The clone carrying this TCR beta chain was seen a single time. What it recognizes is unknown. This sample was taken from a study of T cells in localized non-small cell lung cancer. Findings and caveats of the study: Uninvolved nearby lung showed the greatest T cell clonality, exceeding that found in tumor. Detection in adjacent lung was observed for a median 57 of the top 100 tumor clones. A single tumor region was sequenced, leaving heterogeneity possible. Those with higher blood T cell density had longer overall survival.

Trimming removed 7 bases at V and 1 base at J, with 14 bases between. The CDR3 has 15 amino acids. Germline values: CDR1 LNHDA, CDR2 SQIVND (reference sequence). The table came from immunoSEQ multiplex PCR; TCRdb's copy has only in-frame clones and leaves some out. The sample lists fewer than 13,000 clones, about 68% occurring once. The rearrangement links TRBV19 to TRBJ2-1, with D maybe TRBD1 (5 bases). The receptor comes from a male donor aged 60 or over with stage I lung adenocarcinoma. Source: peripheral blood, taken before any cancer treatment. The CDR3 spells CASKWTHDSYNEQFF. The CDR3 nucleotides are TGTGCCAGTAAATGGACACACGATTCCTACAATGAGCAGTTCTTC.